This TCR beta chain appears in the sequencing data of a study of OX40 agonist ivuxolimab in advanced cancers. Whole-study results and caveats: Clonal expansion was among the lowest in partial responders at 0.1-3.0 mg/kg, especially CD8+.

This CDR3 has 14 residues. Per the germline V gene, CDR1 is SGHTA and CDR2 is FQGNSA. After removal of 3 bases from V and 4 bases from J, the junction contained 6 bases not matched to a gene. As regards this clone: Its antigen is unidentified.

Using immunoSEQ multiplex PCR, the repertoire was profiled, and TCRdb retains in-frame clones only, with some absent. Of roughly 58,000 clones listed, over 80% were seen once; the top ten hold about 0.65%. The TCR originated in an adult with an advanced solid tumor such as melanoma, head and neck, liver or kidney cancer. The gene calls are TRBV7-2 and TRBJ2-7; TRBD2 matches 7 bases. The specimen was CD4+ or CD8+ T cells sorted from blood, collected in a trial of the OX40 agonist ivuxolimab. CDR3 sequence (DNA): TGTGCCAGCAGCTTGACGGGGGGAGAATACGAGCAGTACTTC. It codes for CASSLTGGEYEQYF.